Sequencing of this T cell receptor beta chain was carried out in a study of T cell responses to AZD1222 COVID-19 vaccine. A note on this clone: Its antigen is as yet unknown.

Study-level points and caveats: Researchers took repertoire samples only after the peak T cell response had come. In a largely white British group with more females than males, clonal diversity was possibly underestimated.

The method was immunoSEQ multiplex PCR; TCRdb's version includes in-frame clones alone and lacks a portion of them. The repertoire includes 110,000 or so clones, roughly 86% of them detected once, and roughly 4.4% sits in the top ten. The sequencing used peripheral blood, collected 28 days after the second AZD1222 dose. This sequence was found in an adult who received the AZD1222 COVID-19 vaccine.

CDR3 bases: TGTGCCACCAGCAGAGAGTTTCTCCGGTACGCAACTAATGAAAAACTGTTTTTT. Translated: CATSREFLRYATNEKLFF. The V and J genes are TRBV15 and TRBJ1-4; D is uncertain. The germline CDR1 and CDR2 sequences are LNHNV and YYDKDF (reference sequence). The CDR3 spans 18 residues. V lost 0 bases and J lost 0, with 14 bases in between.